A selection of T cell receptor beta chains follows, all from one sample in a study of T cells after posttransplantation cyclophosphamide. The data were produced by immunoSEQ multiplex PCR, yet TCRdb's version contains in-frame clones alone and is incomplete. The specimen has 34,000 or so clones, none found just once. Sequencing was performed on PBMCs. The source is a woman in her forties or fifties in good health and a related stem cell transplant donor. Each CDR3 is given with its conserved first and last residue. D genes are given only for firm matches. Only some rows state a clone size, as once, few, many or a class for expanded clones.

abundance	v_gene	d_gene	j_gene	CDR3nt	CDR3aa
.	TRBV30	TRBD2	TRBJ2-1	TGTGCCTCCTGGGGGGCCGGGACTAGCGGACCCCGGAGCTCCTACAATGAGCAGTTCTTC	CASWGAGTSGPRSSYNEQFF
many	TRBV5-1	.	TRBJ2-7	TGCGCCAGCAGCTTGGAGGGGGCCTACGAGCAGTACTTC	CASSLEGAYEQYF
.	TRBV4-3	TRBD1	TRBJ2-5	TGCGCCAGCAGCCAGGGACAGCGGGAGACCCAGTACTTC	CASSQGQRETQYF
many	TRBV15	.	TRBJ1-4	TGTGCCACCAGCAGAGATGGCGGGAATAATGAAAAACTGTTTTTT	CATSRDGGNNEKLFF
many	TRBV18	.	TRBJ2-5	TGTGCCAGCTCACCACGCAGGGAAGAGACCCAGTACTTC	CASSPRREETQYF
many	TRBV19	.	TRBJ2-2	TGTGCCAGTAGTTCCCGCGGAAACACCGGGGAGCTGTTTTTT	CASSSRGNTGELFF
.	TRBV15	TRBD2	TRBJ2-3	TGTGCCACCAGCGGACCACTAGCGGGGCTCACAGATACGCAGTATTTT	CATSGPLAGLTDTQYF
many	TRBV4-3	.	TRBJ1-2	TGCGCCAGCAGCCTGTACCGGGGGGCGCATGGCTACACCTTC	CASSLYRGAHGYTF
few	TRBV9	.	TRBJ2-2	TGTGCCAGCAGCGTCGCCCCACGCGGTGGGGAGCTGTTTTTT	CASSVAPRGGELFF
few	TRBV4-1	.	TRBJ2-7	TGCACCAGGAGCAGGGCGGGGGCTATCTACGAGCAGTACTTC	CTRSRAGAIYEQYF
many	TRBV27	.	TRBJ1-2	TGTGCCAGCAGTTTGGGGCCAAGACGTGGCTACACCTTC	CASSLGPRRGYTF
many	TRBV4-2	TRBD1	TRBJ2-2	TGTGCCAGCAGCCACGCAGGGGGCGCGGGAACCGGGGAGCTGTTTTTT	CASSHAGGAGTGELFF
few	TRBV10-1	TRBD1	TRBJ1-6	TGCGCCAGTCATCACCGGGACAGGGCTAATTCACCCCTCCACTTT	CASHHRDRANSPLHF
many	TRBV28	.	TRBJ1-3	TGTGCCAGCAGTATTTCAGGCCAGGGAGGAAACACCATATATTTT	CASSISGQGGNTIYF
.	TRBV16	TRBD1	TRBJ2-5	TGTGCCAGCAGCCAGGGACAGTTCCAAGAGACCCAGTACTTC	CASSQGQFQETQYF
many	TRBV18	TRBD1	TRBJ1-3	TGTGCCAGCTCACCAGTCCAGGGGGGCGGTGGAAACACCATATATTTT	CASSPVQGGGGNTIYF
few	TRBV7-2	TRBD2	TRBJ2-5	TGTGCCAGCAGCTTCGGGACTAGCGGGAGCTCAAAGACCCAGTACTTC	CASSFGTSGSSKTQYF
many	TRBV19	.	TRBJ1-2	TGTGCCAGTAGTATAGATCACCGGAACTATGGCTACACCTTC	CASSIDHRNYGYTF
many	TRBV7-7	TRBD2	TRBJ2-2	TGTGCCAGCAGCCCTACGTTACTAGCGGGAGGAGACACCGGGGAGCTGTTTTTT	CASSPTLLAGGDTGELFF
many	TRBV19	.	TRBJ1-1	TGTGCCAGTAGTATACAGGTAATGAACACTGAAGCTTTCTTT	CASSIQVMNTEAFF
few	TRBV28	.	TRBJ2-7	TGTGCCACTGCGGACAGGAGGGGTTGGTCCTACGAGCAGTACTTC	CATADRRGWSYEQYF
.	TRBV6-5	TRBD1	TRBJ1-1	TGTGCCAGCAGCCTCAGCCCTTCAGGGGGAACTGAAGCTTTCTTT	CASSLSPSGGTEAFF
many	TRBV5-4	.	TRBJ2-6	TGTGCCAGCAGCGGCGGTCTTTGGGGCACTGGGGCCAACGTCCTGACTTTC	CASSGGLWGTGANVLTF
many	TRBV5-1	.	TRBJ2-2	TGCGCCAGCAGCTTGGGAGCCCACAGGGTTCCCGGGGAGCTGTTTTTT	CASSLGAHRVPGELFF
many	TRBV2	.	TRBJ2-7	TGTGCCAGCAGTGAAGACTTTCAGGCCTACGAGCAGTACTTC	CASSEDFQAYEQYF
many	TRBV7-2	TRBD1	TRBJ2-4	TGTGCCAGCAGCCCCCGACAGGGTGGAGCCAAAAACATTCAGTACTTC	CASSPRQGGAKNIQYF
many	TRBV19	.	TRBJ1-1	TGTGCCAGTACTTCATACCGCAGGTCTGAAGCTTTCTTT	CASTSYRRSEAFF
many	TRBV7-3	TRBD1	TRBJ2-2	TGTGCCAGCAGTCAAGGGACAGGGTATTCCGGGGAGCTGTTTTTT	CASSQGTGYSGELFF
many	TRBV19	.	TRBJ1-4	TGTGCCAGCGGGGAAAAACTGTTTTTT	CASGEKLFF
many	TRBV7-6	TRBD2	TRBJ2-1	TGTGCCAGCAGCTTGCCGACCGGGACTAGCGGGTGGGATGAGCAGTTCTTC	CASSLPTGTSGWDEQFF